This section outlines one T cell receptor beta chain sequence together with its context. The target antigen is unknown. Trimming left V 4 bases short and J 4 bases short, with 13 bases between. The CDR3 totals 14 residues. In germline, CDR1 is SGHVS, CDR2 FQNEAQ. Primers: 60 Vbeta forward and 13 Jbeta reverse. Profiled with immunoSEQ multiplex PCR; TCRdb holds only in-frame clones, not every one. This sample has over 150,000 clones, with 68% found just once. The data were obtained in a study of cytomegalovirus exposure and HLA in healthy donors. The study, taken as a whole, reports: In a later analysis, V- and J-gene trimming of beta chains associated with a DCLRE1C missense variant, replicated independently.

This receptor was identified in a man in his fifties in good health and CMV-seronegative. The sample was PBMCs. V usage is TRBV7-8 and J usage is TRBJ1-2; D might be TRBD1 (5 bases). The CDR3 nucleotides read TGTGCCAGCAGCTCTACACAGGATTTCTATGGCTACACCTTC. As protein: CASSSTQDFYGYTF.